This note documents a single T cell receptor (beta chain) sequence. The antigen is undetermined. Clones were read by immunoSEQ multiplex PCR, and TCRdb kept only the in-frame ones, dropping some. The repertoire consists of 2.3 million or so clones, with over 85% occurring once and the leading ten covering about 0.37%. This record comes from a study of shared clonotypes between healthy human individuals. On the study more broadly: CD4 naive and CD4 memory each took three plates per donor, while CD8 naive took two and CD8 memory one.

The CDR3 totals 13 residues. V dropped 1 base and J dropped 4 bases, with 8 bases sitting between them. Per germline, CDR1 SGHTA and CDR2 FQGNSA. Study-wide results and limits: Clonotypes shared by all four sorted-subset donors had higher generation probabilities than non-shared clonotypes.

V and J are TRBV7-2 and TRBJ2-7; D gene uncertain. The clonotype was recovered from a man younger than 35 in good health. Some clones in this sample may be carry-over from other donors' samples. The sample taken for sequencing was naive CD4+ T cells from PBMCs. The subset denotes: CD45RA+ positively selected. In DNA form, the CDR3 reads TGTGCCAGCAGCTTAGATACCCGGTACGAGCAGTACTTC. Its translation is CASSLDTRYEQYF.